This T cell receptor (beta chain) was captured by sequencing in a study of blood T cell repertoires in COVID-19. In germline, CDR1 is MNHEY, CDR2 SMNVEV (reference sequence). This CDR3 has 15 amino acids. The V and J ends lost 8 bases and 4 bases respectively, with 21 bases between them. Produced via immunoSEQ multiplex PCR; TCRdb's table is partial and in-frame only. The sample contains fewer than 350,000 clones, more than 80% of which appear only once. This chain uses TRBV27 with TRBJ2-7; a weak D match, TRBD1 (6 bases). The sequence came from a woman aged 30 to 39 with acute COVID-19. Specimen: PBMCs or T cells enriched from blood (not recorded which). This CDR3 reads CASGSRGRGIYEQYF. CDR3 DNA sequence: TGTGCCAGCGGATCGAGGGGCAGGGGTATATACGAGCAGTACTTC.